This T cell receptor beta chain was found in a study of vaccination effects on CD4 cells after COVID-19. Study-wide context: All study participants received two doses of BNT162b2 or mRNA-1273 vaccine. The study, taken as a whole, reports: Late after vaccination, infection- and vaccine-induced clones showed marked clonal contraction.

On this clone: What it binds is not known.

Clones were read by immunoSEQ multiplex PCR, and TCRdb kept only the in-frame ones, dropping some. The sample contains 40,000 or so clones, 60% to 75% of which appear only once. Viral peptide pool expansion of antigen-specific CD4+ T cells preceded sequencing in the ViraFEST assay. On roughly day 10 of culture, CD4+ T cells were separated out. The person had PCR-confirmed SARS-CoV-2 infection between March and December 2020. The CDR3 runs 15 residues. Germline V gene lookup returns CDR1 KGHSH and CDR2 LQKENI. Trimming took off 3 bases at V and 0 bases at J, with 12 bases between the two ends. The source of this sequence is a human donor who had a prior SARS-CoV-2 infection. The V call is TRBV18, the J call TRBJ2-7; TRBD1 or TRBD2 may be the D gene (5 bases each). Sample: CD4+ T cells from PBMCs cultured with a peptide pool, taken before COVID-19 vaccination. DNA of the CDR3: TGTGCCAGCTCACCTGGATTAGGGACCTCCTACGAGCAGTACTTC. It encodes CASSPGLGTSYEQYF. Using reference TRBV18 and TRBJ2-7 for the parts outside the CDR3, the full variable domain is NAGVMQNPRHLVRRRGQEARLRCSPMKGHSHVYWYRQLPEEGLKFMVYLQKENIIDESGMPKERFSAEFPKEGPSILRIQQVVRGDSAAYFCASSPGLGTSYEQYFGPGTRLTVT.